This TCR beta chain originates from a study of T cells in narcolepsy. Background on the study: Enrolled donors included narcolepsy type 1 or type 2 patients and healthy controls.

The CDR3 runs 14 residues. The V gene's germline CDR1 is GTSNPN and CDR2 SVGIG (reference sequence). Clones were read by immunoSEQ multiplex PCR, and TCRdb kept only the in-frame ones, dropping some. The sample consists of around 16,000 clones, 85% of them appearing once. With regard to this clone: Antigen: not known.

Study observations and caveats: Blood of same and different patients, but not healthy controls, reportedly held recurring autoreactive clonotypes. Comparing one patient's CSF and blood CD4+ clonotypes highlighted HCRT- and TRIB2-specific autoreactive clonotypes.

V usage is TRBV30 and J usage is TRBJ2-5; tentatively, D is TRBD2 (7 bases). The J call may be incorrect, as the DNA end agrees better with TRBJ2-7. Sequenced input: memory (CD45RA-) CD4+ T cells from blood. The origin of this receptor is a human donor in good health. For the CDR3, the DNA is TGTGCCTGGGGGACACGCGGGAGCCGGTACGAGCAGTACTTC. Amino acid sequence: CAWGTRGSRYEQYF.